A selection of T cell receptor beta chains follows, all from one sample in a study of OX40 agonist ivuxolimab in advanced cancers. Profiling relied on immunoSEQ multiplex PCR, and the TCRdb table lists in-frame clones only, not all of them. The sample shows around 75,000 clones, around nine tenths of them seen only once. Sequencing used CD4+ or CD8+ T cells sorted from blood, obtained in a trial of the OX40 agonist ivuxolimab. The origin of the receptors is an adult with an advanced solid tumor such as melanoma, head and neck, liver or kidney cancer. The CDR3 runs from the conserved cysteine through the conserved F or W. The D gene is left open where the match is weak. For some rows the clone size is stated as once, few or many, or as a class when expanded; others skip it.

cdr3_aa: CASSLSTRGDTQYF; cdr3_nt: TGTGCCAGCAGCTTGTCTACCCGGGGAGATACGCAGTATTTT; j_call: TRBJ2-3; v_call: TRBV7-3; d_call: -; cdr3_length: 14; clone_size: -
cdr3_aa: CSVSSADEQYF; cdr3_nt: TGCAGCGTGTCCAGCGCCGACGAGCAGTACTTC; j_call: TRBJ2-7; v_call: TRBV29-1; d_call: -; cdr3_length: 11; clone_size: -
cdr3_aa: CASSLGAQRRELFF; cdr3_nt: TGTGCCAGCAGCTTAGGGGCTCAACGCCGGGAGCTGTTTTTT; j_call: TRBJ2-2; v_call: TRBV7-2; d_call: -; cdr3_length: 14; clone_size: medium-sized
cdr3_aa: CASSLSQIEGGYTF; cdr3_nt: TGTGCCAGCAGCCTCAGCCAAATCGAGGGTGGCTACACCTTC; j_call: TRBJ1-2; v_call: TRBV11-2; d_call: -; cdr3_length: 14; clone_size: -
cdr3_aa: CAWSGGETQYF; cdr3_nt: TGTGCCTGGAGTGGGGGAGAGACCCAGTACTTC; j_call: TRBJ2-5; v_call: TRBV30; d_call: -; cdr3_length: 11; clone_size: once
cdr3_aa: CASSPRGLSTDTQYF; cdr3_nt: TGTGCCAGCTCACCACGGGGGCTTAGCACAGATACGCAGTATTTT; j_call: TRBJ2-3; v_call: TRBV18; d_call: -; cdr3_length: 15; clone_size: -
cdr3_aa: CASSLGPLGSYEQYF; cdr3_nt: TGTGCCAGCAGCTTAGGTCCCCTGGGTTCCTACGAGCAGTACTTC; j_call: TRBJ2-7; v_call: TRBV7-8; d_call: -; cdr3_length: 15; clone_size: -
cdr3_aa: CASSAGLYNEQFF; cdr3_nt: TGTGCCAGCAGTGCGGGGCTCTACAATGAGCAGTTCTTC; j_call: TRBJ2-1; v_call: TRBV6-5; d_call: -; cdr3_length: 13; clone_size: -
cdr3_aa: CASSDRLAEETQYF; cdr3_nt: TGTGCCAGCAGTGATAGACTAGCGGAAGAGACCCAGTACTTC; j_call: TRBJ2-5; v_call: TRBV25-1; d_call: TRBD2; cdr3_length: 14; clone_size: -
cdr3_aa: CASSQSAARSGANVLTF; cdr3_nt: TGCGCCAGCAGCCAATCCGCAGCCCGTTCTGGGGCCAACGTCCTGACTTTC; j_call: TRBJ2-6; v_call: TRBV4-1; d_call: -; cdr3_length: 17; clone_size: -
cdr3_aa: CASSIEQGRGYTF; cdr3_nt: TGTGCCAGTAGTATAGAACAGGGTAGGGGCTACACCTTC; j_call: TRBJ1-2; v_call: TRBV19; d_call: -; cdr3_length: 13; clone_size: -
cdr3_aa: CASSSSLGSGGTEETQYF; cdr3_nt: TGTGCCAGCAGCTCTTCCCTGGGTAGCGGGGGGACCGAAGAGACCCAGTACTTC; j_call: TRBJ2-5; v_call: TRBV7-2; d_call: TRBD2; cdr3_length: 18; clone_size: -
cdr3_aa: CASSQERGSGNTIYF; cdr3_nt: TGTGCCAGCAGCCAAGAGCGTGGCTCTGGAAACACCATATATTTT; j_call: TRBJ1-3; v_call: TRBV4-2; d_call: -; cdr3_length: 15; clone_size: -
cdr3_aa: CAISESAEHEQYF; cdr3_nt: TGTGCCATCAGTGAGTCGGCTGAGCACGAGCAGTACTTC; j_call: TRBJ2-7; v_call: TRBV10-3; d_call: -; cdr3_length: 13; clone_size: -
cdr3_aa: CASSALADSTDTQYF; cdr3_nt: TGTGCCAGCAGCGCGCTAGCGGATAGCACAGATACGCAGTATTTT; j_call: TRBJ2-3; v_call: TRBV5-4; d_call: TRBD2; cdr3_length: 15; clone_size: -
cdr3_aa: CASSLWEGARYNEQFF; cdr3_nt: TGTGCCAGCAGTTTATGGGAGGGGGCGCGGTACAATGAGCAGTTCTTC; j_call: TRBJ2-1; v_call: TRBV28; d_call: -; cdr3_length: 16; clone_size: -
cdr3_aa: CASSLTRGSLEQYF; cdr3_nt: TGTGCTAGCAGCTTAACTCGCGGGTCGCTCGAGCAGTACTTC; j_call: TRBJ2-7; v_call: TRBV7-7; d_call: -; cdr3_length: 14; clone_size: -
cdr3_aa: CAISESNNRGFYEQYF; cdr3_nt: TGTGCCATCAGTGAGTCGAATAACAGGGGGTTCTACGAGCAGTACTTC; j_call: TRBJ2-7; v_call: TRBV10-3; d_call: TRBD1; cdr3_length: 16; clone_size: -
cdr3_aa: CASSLNRGRDQPQHF; cdr3_nt: TGTGCCAGCAGTTTAAACAGGGGGAGGGATCAGCCCCAGCATTTT; j_call: TRBJ1-5; v_call: TRBV28; d_call: TRBD1; cdr3_length: 15; clone_size: -
cdr3_aa: CASSLMGGDTEAFF; cdr3_nt: TGTGCCAGCAGCTTAATGGGTGGGGACACTGAAGCTTTCTTT; j_call: TRBJ1-1; v_call: TRBV11-2; d_call: -; cdr3_length: 14; clone_size: once
cdr3_aa: CASSLDGGFYNEQFF; cdr3_nt: TGTGCCAGCAGCTTAGACGGGGGGTTCTACAATGAGCAGTTCTTC; j_call: TRBJ2-1; v_call: TRBV7-8; d_call: TRBD2; cdr3_length: 15; clone_size: once
cdr3_aa: CASSLSGPYEQYF; cdr3_nt: TGTGCCAGCAGTTTATCAGGGCCCTACGAGCAGTACTTC; j_call: TRBJ2-7; v_call: TRBV28; d_call: -; cdr3_length: 13; clone_size: -
cdr3_aa: CASSGTIYQPQHF; cdr3_nt: TGTGCCAGTAGTGGGACAATATATCAGCCCCAGCATTTT; j_call: TRBJ1-5; v_call: TRBV19; d_call: -; cdr3_length: 13; clone_size: -
cdr3_aa: CASSAGTSGYNEQFF; cdr3_nt: TGTGCCAGCAGTGCCGGGACTAGCGGTTACAATGAGCAGTTCTTC; j_call: TRBJ2-1; v_call: TRBV27; d_call: TRBD2; cdr3_length: 15; clone_size: once
cdr3_aa: CASSDGQGDYGYTF; cdr3_nt: TGTGCCAGCAGCGACGGACAGGGGGACTATGGCTACACCTTC; j_call: TRBJ1-2; v_call: TRBV9; d_call: TRBD1; cdr3_length: 14; clone_size: -
cdr3_aa: CASSSGLAGGVGELFF; cdr3_nt: TGCGCCAGCAGCTCGGGACTAGCGGGAGGAGTCGGGGAGCTGTTTTTT; j_call: TRBJ2-2; v_call: TRBV5-1; d_call: TRBD2; cdr3_length: 16; clone_size: -
cdr3_aa: CASRGTGNAFF; cdr3_nt: TGTGCCAGCAGGGGTACAGGAAACGCTTTCTTT; j_call: TRBJ1-1; v_call: TRBV7-9; d_call: -; cdr3_length: 11; clone_size: -
cdr3_aa: CASSPWGRQHNEQFF; cdr3_nt: TGTGCCAGCAGCCCCTGGGGGAGACAACACAATGAGCAGTTCTTC; j_call: TRBJ2-1; v_call: TRBV7-9; d_call: -; cdr3_length: 15; clone_size: -
cdr3_aa: CASIIGGGSNQPQHF; cdr3_nt: TGTGCCAGCATCATAGGGGGCGGTAGCAATCAGCCCCAGCATTTT; j_call: TRBJ1-5; v_call: TRBV28; d_call: TRBD1; cdr3_length: 15; clone_size: -
cdr3_aa: CASTLEETQYF; cdr3_nt: TGTGCCAGCACCCTAGAAGAGACCCAGTACTTC; j_call: TRBJ2-5; v_call: TRBV2; d_call: -; cdr3_length: 11; clone_size: -
cdr3_aa: CASSIRQAGETQYF; cdr3_nt: TGTGCCAGTAGTATACGACAGGCCGGAGAGACCCAGTACTTC; j_call: TRBJ2-5; v_call: TRBV19; d_call: -; cdr3_length: 14; clone_size: -
cdr3_aa: CASSRRGIGEKLFF; cdr3_nt: TGTGCCAGCAGCCGTCGGGGTATCGGCGAAAAACTGTTTTTT; j_call: TRBJ1-4; v_call: TRBV7-9; d_call: -; cdr3_length: 14; clone_size: -
cdr3_aa: CASRSGRNTEAFF; cdr3_nt: TGTGCCAGCAGATCGGGACGGAACACTGAAGCTTTCTTT; j_call: TRBJ1-1; v_call: TRBV25-1; d_call: -; cdr3_length: 13; clone_size: -
cdr3_aa: CASSIPGGSSYEQYF; cdr3_nt: TGTGCCAGCAGCATTCCGGGGGGTAGCTCCTACGAGCAGTACTTC; j_call: TRBJ2-7; v_call: TRBV21-1; d_call: -; cdr3_length: 15; clone_size: -
cdr3_aa: CASRPPAGRSETQYF; cdr3_nt: TGTGCCAGCAGACCTCCCGCAGGCAGGTCTGAGACCCAGTACTTC; j_call: TRBJ2-5; v_call: TRBV28; d_call: -; cdr3_length: 15; clone_size: -
cdr3_aa: CASWVFTTGGQQYF; cdr3_nt: TGTGCCAGTTGGGTTTTTACGACAGGGGGCCAGCAGTACTTC; j_call: TRBJ2-7; v_call: TRBV6-1; d_call: TRBD1; cdr3_length: 14; clone_size: -
cdr3_aa: CAISAVNQPQHF; cdr3_nt: TGTGCCATCAGTGCGGTTAATCAGCCCCAGCATTTT; j_call: TRBJ1-5; v_call: TRBV10-3; d_call: -; cdr3_length: 12; clone_size: few
cdr3_aa: CASSLPLPADTQYF; cdr3_nt: TGTGCCAGCAGCCTACCCTTACCGGCAGATACGCAGTATTTT; j_call: TRBJ2-3; v_call: TRBV5-5; d_call: -; cdr3_length: 14; clone_size: -
cdr3_aa: CASSATGYRETQYF; cdr3_nt: TGTGCCAGCAGTGCCACAGGGTATCGGGAGACCCAGTACTTC; j_call: TRBJ2-5; v_call: TRBV2; d_call: -; cdr3_length: 14; clone_size: -
cdr3_aa: CASSSSPTGEAFF; cdr3_nt: TGTGCCAGCAGCTCCTCCCCCACCGGGGAAGCTTTCTTT; j_call: TRBJ1-1; v_call: TRBV7-3; d_call: -; cdr3_length: 13; clone_size: -
cdr3_aa: CASSVDYKGSLFF; cdr3_nt: TGTGCCAGCAGCGTAGATTATAAGGGATCACTGTTTTTT; j_call: TRBJ1-4; v_call: TRBV9; d_call: -; cdr3_length: 13; clone_size: -
cdr3_aa: CSVAGGGREQYF; cdr3_nt: TGCAGCGTTGCCGGGGGAGGGCGGGAGCAGTACTTC; j_call: TRBJ2-7; v_call: TRBV29-1; d_call: TRBD2; cdr3_length: 12; clone_size: -
cdr3_aa: CASSVEGTGWDTQYF; cdr3_nt: TGTGCCAGCAGCGTAGAAGGGACAGGATGGGATACGCAGTATTTT; j_call: TRBJ2-3; v_call: TRBV9; d_call: TRBD1; cdr3_length: 15; clone_size: -
cdr3_aa: CASSVAISGRSGSYNEQFF; cdr3_nt: TGTGCCAGCAGCGTAGCAATTAGCGGGAGATCAGGATCCTACAATGAGCAGTTCTTC; j_call: TRBJ2-1; v_call: TRBV9; d_call: TRBD2; cdr3_length: 19; clone_size: -
cdr3_aa: CASSPRPGELFF; cdr3_nt: TGTGCCAGCTCACCCCGGCCCGGGGAGCTGTTTTTT; j_call: TRBJ2-2; v_call: TRBV18; d_call: -; cdr3_length: 12; clone_size: -
cdr3_aa: CASRTGTAQQPQHF; cdr3_nt: TGTGCCAGCAGAACAGGTACGGCCCAACAGCCCCAGCATTTT; j_call: TRBJ1-5; v_call: TRBV6-6; d_call: -; cdr3_length: 14; clone_size: -
cdr3_aa: CSVVPSGASYEQYF; cdr3_nt: TGCAGCGTTGTGCCTAGCGGGGCCTCCTACGAGCAGTACTTC; j_call: TRBJ2-7; v_call: TRBV29-1; d_call: TRBD2; cdr3_length: 14; clone_size: -
cdr3_aa: CASWHSSINNQPQHF; cdr3_nt: TGTGCCAGCTGGCACAGCTCGATAAACAATCAGCCCCAGCATTTT; j_call: TRBJ1-5; v_call: TRBV6-5; d_call: -; cdr3_length: 15; clone_size: -
cdr3_aa: CASSLQGAGNYGYTF; cdr3_nt: TGTGCCAGCAGCCTTCAGGGGGCAGGAAACTATGGCTACACCTTC; j_call: TRBJ1-2; v_call: TRBV5-5; d_call: TRBD1; cdr3_length: 15; clone_size: -
cdr3_aa: CSIQGRAGNEKLFF; cdr3_nt: TGCAGCATCCAAGGGAGGGCAGGGAATGAAAAACTGTTTTTT; j_call: TRBJ1-4; v_call: TRBV29-1; d_call: -; cdr3_length: 14; clone_size: -